The 21 T cell receptor beta chains below were found in one sample sequenced in a study of blood T cell repertoires in COVID-19. Produced via immunoSEQ multiplex PCR; TCRdb's table is partial and in-frame only. The repertoire holds 200,000 or so clones, with roughly nine tenths as singletons. The specimen sequenced was peripheral blood. Receptors originate from a woman in her seventies with acute or convalescent COVID-19.

The chain carries TRBV5-1 and TRBJ2-6, with a possible D match to TRBD2 (5 bases). CDR1 SGHRS and CDR2 YFSETQ come from the germline V gene. The CDR3 sequence is 17 residues long. Trimming removed 3 bases from V and 0 bases from J, with 13 bases in between. CDR3 loop: CASSSARGSSGANVLTF. CDR3 DNA: TGCGCCAGCAGCTCCGCACGGGGTAGCTCTGGGGCCAACGTCCTGACTTTC.

The sample holds one count of this clone. This chain links TRBV7-6 with TRBJ2-6, with D tentatively TRBD1 (5 bases). V was pared by 2 bases and J by 2 bases, with 16 bases between. Looked up from germline, CDR1 is SGHVS and CDR2 is FNYEAQ. CDR3 length: 18 residues. CDR3 in DNA: TGTGCCAGCAGCTTATGGTCGGGCAGGGTGACTGGGGCCAACGTCCTGACTTTC. Residues: CASSLWSGRVTGANVLTF.

The genes are TRBV9 and TRBJ1-1, with D maybe TRBD1 (5 bases). There are 15 residues in the CDR3. Germline CDR1 reads SGDLS; CDR2 reads YYNGEE. V was trimmed by 3 bases and J by 3 bases, leaving 15 bases between them. The CDR3 is CASSARGREDTEAFF. CDR3 in DNA: TGTGCCAGCAGCGCCCGGGGCAGGGAGGACACTGAAGCTTTCTTT. Complete variable domain (other parts from reference TRBV9 and TRBJ1-1): DSGVTQTPKHLITATGQRVTLRCSPRSGDLSVYWYQQSLDQGLQFLIQYYNGEERAKGNILERFSAQQFPDLHSELNLSSLELGDSALYFCASSARGREDTEAFFGQGTRLTVV.

The genes are TRBV11-3 and TRBJ2-5; perhaps TRBD2 as D (6 bases). This CDR3 spans 14 amino acids. Germline V gives CDR1 SGHNT, CDR2 YENEEA. The V end was cut by 1 base, the J end by 5 bases, with 11 bases between. The CDR3 coding sequence is TGTGCCAGCAGCTTAGTCGGCGGGGTCGAGACCCAGTACTTC. It translates to CASSLVGGVETQYF.

The chain recombines TRBV5-6 with TRBJ1-6; 9 bases fit TRBD1. V lost 4 bases, J lost 14 bases, and 13 bases stayed unmatched. Germline CDR1 and CDR2: SGHDT and YYEEEE. This CDR3 contains 15 residues. CDR3 loop: CASSMGRAQGASLHF. CDR3 DNA: TGTGCCAGCAGCATGGGGAGGGCACAGGGGGCTTCCCTCCACTTT.

This clone came up a few times. The chain recombines TRBV19 with TRBJ1-6; D is unclear. The length of the CDR3 is 15 residues. V lost 1 base, J lost 7 bases, and 11 bases lay in between. The germline CDR1 and CDR2 sequences are LNHDA and SQIVND (reference sequence). CDR3 residues: CASSIVPGNNSPLHF. CDR3 bases: TGTGCCAGTAGTATAGTGCCCGGGAACAATTCACCCCTCCACTTT. The variable domain in full, with the rest retrieved from reference TRBV19 and TRBJ1-6, is DGGITQSPKYLFRKEGQNVTLSCEQNLNHDAMYWYRQDPGQGLRLIYYSQIVNDFQKGDIAEGYSVSREKKESFPLTVTSAQKNPTAFYLCASSIVPGNNSPLHFGNGTRLTVT.

The chain recombines TRBV19 with TRBJ1-1; no reliable D call. The length of the CDR3 is 12 residues. The V end lost 7 bases, the J end lost 7 bases, and 13 bases lay between the germline ends. CDR1 and CDR2 from the germline V gene are LNHDA and SQIVND (reference sequence). The CDR3 here is CASTTRASEAFF. The CDR3 DNA reads as TGTGCCAGTACCACGAGGGCGAGTGAAGCTTTCTTT.

The chain is built from TRBV7-9 and TRBJ1-1, with a weak D call TRBD1 (5 bases). This CDR3 has 13 residues. The V gene's germline CDR1 is SEHNR and CDR2 FQNEAQ (reference sequence). V was pared by 5 bases and J by 2 bases, with 9 bases between. CDR3 nucleotides: TGTGCCAGCAGCCCCGGACACAACACTGAAGCTTTCTTT. This encodes CASSPGHNTEAFF.

The rearrangement links TRBV9 to TRBJ2-5, with D perhaps matching TRBD2 (6 bases). The V gene lost 0 bases and the J gene lost 1 base, with 10 bases spanning the gap. CDR1 and CDR2 from the germline V gene are SGDLS and YYNGEE. The CDR3 length is 15 residues. The CDR3 is CASSVAPGLQETQYF. For the CDR3, the DNA is TGTGCCAGCAGCGTAGCTCCGGGACTCCAAGAGACCCAGTACTTC. Together with reference TRBV9 and TRBJ2-5, the CDR3 gives the full variable domain: DSGVTQTPKHLITATGQRVTLRCSPRSGDLSVYWYQQSLDQGLQFLIQYYNGEERAKGNILERFSAQQFPDLHSELNLSSLELGDSALYFCASSVAPGLQETQYFGPGTRLLVL.

Only a few counts were recorded for this clone. The chain joins TRBV28 to TRBJ2-7; D is unresolved. Germline V gives CDR1 MDHEN, CDR2 SYDVKM. CDR3 length: 12 amino acids. V dropped 5 bases and J dropped 4 bases, with 9 bases sitting between them. CDR3 nucleotides: TGTGCCAGCAGTCGGAGAAGGTACGAGCAGTACTTC. Residues: CASSRRRYEQYF.

The chain joins TRBV25-1 to TRBJ1-4; 8 nucleotides align to TRBD1. CDR1 MGHDK and CDR2 SYGVNS come from the germline V gene. Trimming at V came to 1 base and at J to 1 base, leaving 5 bases not matched to a gene. The CDR3 runs to 17 residues. The CDR3: CASSESGRGRTNEKLFF. CDR3 coding DNA: TGTGCCAGCAGTGAATCGGGCAGGGGGCGAACTAATGAAAAACTGTTTTTT.

About this clone itself: Other DNA sequences from this sample encode an identical CDR3 as well. V usage is TRBV7-2 and J usage is TRBJ2-7; D possibly corresponds to TRBD2 (5 bases). In germline, CDR1 is SGHTA, CDR2 FQGNSA. V was shortened by 5 bases and J by 6 bases, with 14 bases between the two germline ends. The CDR3 totals 13 residues. In nucleotides, the CDR3 is TGTGCCAGCAGCAGTCGTACGAGCGGCGAGCAGTACTTC. Amino acid sequence: CASSSRTSGEQYF.

J is TRBJ2-1 and V is TRBV11-3; D call uncertain. V was clipped by 1 base and J by 0 bases, with 7 bases between them. The CDR3 runs to 15 residues. The germline CDR1 and CDR2 sequences are SGHNT and YENEEA. The CDR3 nucleotides are TGTGCCAGCAGCTTAGGCGAGAGCTCCTACAATGAGCAGTTCTTC. This encodes CASSLGESSYNEQFF.

This chain uses TRBV2 with TRBJ1-2; the D is unclear. Germline lookup yields CDR1 SNHLY and CDR2 FYNNEI. Trimming pared 8 bases from V and 0 bases from J, leaving 10 bases between. The CDR3 is 13 amino acids. The CDR3 sequence is CASLAKPNYGYTF. In DNA form, the CDR3 reads TGTGCCAGCCTTGCGAAACCTAACTATGGCTACACCTTC.

The chain carries TRBV5-4 and TRBJ2-5, with D possibly matching TRBD1 (6 bases). V gave up 3 bases and J gave up 2 bases, with 14 bases separating them. The CDR3 length is 15 residues. Germline V gene lookup returns CDR1 SGHNT and CDR2 YYREEE (reference sequence). CDR3 sequence reads: CASSSKGDKQETQYF. The DNA for the CDR3 is TGTGCCAGCAGCTCCAAGGGGGACAAGCAAGAGACCCAGTACTTC.

This clone was seen just once. The rearrangement uses TRBV5-1 and TRBJ2-1; 10 bases match TRBD2. Germline lookup yields CDR1 SGHRS and CDR2 YFSETQ. Unmatched junction bases numbered 10, after V lost 5 bases and J lost 2 bases. The CDR3 is 17 amino acids. The DNA of the CDR3 is TGCGCCAGCAGGTCTCCGGGTCTAGCGGGAGCCTACAATGAGCAGTTCTTC. Protein: CASRSPGLAGAYNEQFF.

This clone turned up a few times. J is TRBJ1-6 and V is TRBV5-4; D is undetermined. Germline values: CDR1 SGHNT, CDR2 YYREEE (reference sequence). Trimming took 0 bases from V and 9 from J, leaving 19 bases between them. The CDR3 contains 17 residues. The CDR3 protein is CASSLAGGGGVGSPLHF. The DNA for the CDR3 is TGTGCCAGCAGCTTGGCGGGCGGAGGCGGAGTGGGTTCACCCCTCCACTTT.

V gene TRBV2 combines with J gene TRBJ2-3; D is possibly TRBD2 (7 bases). The germline gives CDR1 SNHLY, CDR2 FYNNEI. The V and J ends lost 7 bases and 1 base respectively, with 18 bases between them. CDR3 length equals 16 residues. This CDR3 is CASNDPGGIGTDTQYF. The CDR3 DNA follows: TGTGCCAGCAACGATCCGGGGGGCATTGGCACAGATACGCAGTATTTT.

The J gene is TRBJ1-1, the V gene TRBV5-4; D perhaps matches TRBD1 (5 bases). Germline V gives CDR1 SGHNT, CDR2 YYREEE (reference sequence). Deletions cut 4 bases from V and 1 base from J, with 17 bases between. CDR3 size: 16 residues. The DNA of the CDR3 is TGTGCCAGCAGCCCCCCAGGCAACAGGAGGAACACTGAAGCTTTCTTT. Protein product: CASSPPGNRRNTEAFF.

J is TRBJ2-7 and V is TRBV27, with 8 nucleotides matching TRBD2. Germline-derived CDR1 and CDR2 are MNHEY and SMNVEV (reference sequence). J was trimmed by 3 bases and V by 5 bases; bases with no gene match: 3. CDR3 length: 13 residues. The CDR3 sequence is CASSLGTSYEQYF. The CDR3 nucleotides are TGTGCCAGCAGTCTCGGGACTAGCTACGAGCAGTACTTC.

The chain uses TRBV28 and TRBJ1-6, with D tentatively TRBD1 (5 bases). This CDR3 has 15 residues. Between the trimmed V and J ends, which lost 6 bases and 6 bases, there was a span of 15 bases. Germline CDR1 MDHEN, CDR2 SYDVKM. CDR3 region: CASRTSGGFNSPLHF. DNA of the CDR3: TGTGCCAGCAGGACGTCCGGGGGGTTTAATTCACCCCTCCACTTT.